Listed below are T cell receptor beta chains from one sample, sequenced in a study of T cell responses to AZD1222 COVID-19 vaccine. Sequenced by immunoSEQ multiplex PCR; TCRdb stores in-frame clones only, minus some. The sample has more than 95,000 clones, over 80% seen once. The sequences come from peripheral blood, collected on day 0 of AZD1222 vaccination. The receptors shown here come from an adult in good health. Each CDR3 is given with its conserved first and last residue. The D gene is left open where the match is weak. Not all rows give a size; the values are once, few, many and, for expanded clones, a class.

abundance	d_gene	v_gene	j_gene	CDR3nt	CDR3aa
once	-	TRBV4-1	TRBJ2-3	TGCGCCAGCAGCCAAGGTCGGGCAGAGACTAGCACAGATACGCAGTATTTT	CASSQGRAETSTDTQYF
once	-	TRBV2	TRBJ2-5	TGTGCCAGCAGCCCTGGGGCCCTCGAGACCCAGTACTTC	CASSPGALETQYF
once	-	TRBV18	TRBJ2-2	TGTGCCAGCTCACCACTACACAACACCGGGGAGCTGTTTTTT	CASSPLHNTGELFF
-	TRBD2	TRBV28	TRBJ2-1	TGTGCCAGCAGTGCATTAACTAGCGGGAGAATCTATGAGCAGTTCTTC	CASSALTSGRIYEQFF
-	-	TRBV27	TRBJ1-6	TGTGCCAGCAGTTTATCAGCACCCGGGCAGGGATATTGGGCGGTCCACTTT	CASSLSAPGQGYWAVHF
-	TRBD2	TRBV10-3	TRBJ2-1	TGTGCCATCAGTGAGCTGCGGACTAGCGGGAGCGATGAGCAGTTCTTC	CAISELRTSGSDEQFF
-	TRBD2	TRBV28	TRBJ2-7	TGTGCCAGCAGTACGCTGGGAGGGGAGCAGTACTTC	CASSTLGGEQYF
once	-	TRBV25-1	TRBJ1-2	TGTGCCAGCAGTGAACAGGGTTATGGCTACACCTTC	CASSEQGYGYTF
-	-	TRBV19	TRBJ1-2	TGTGCCAGTAGACCGACAGAGTATAACTATGGCTACACCTTC	CASRPTEYNYGYTF
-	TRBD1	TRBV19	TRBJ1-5	TGTGCCAGTACGGCCAGGGGGAATCAGCCCCAGCATTTT	CASTARGNQPQHF
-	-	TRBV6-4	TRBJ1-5	TGTGCCAGCGCAGCGGATAGCAATCAGCCCCAGCATTTT	CASAADSNQPQHF
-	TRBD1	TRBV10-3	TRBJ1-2	TGTGCCATCAGCTCCTCCCTGGACAGGCAAGGCTACACCTTC	CAISSSLDRQGYTF
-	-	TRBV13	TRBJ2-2	TGTGCCAGCAGCTTAGGGGTGGACACCGGGGAGCTGTTTTTT	CASSLGVDTGELFF
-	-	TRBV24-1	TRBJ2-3	TGTGCCACCAGTGATCACCACAGAGCTAGCACAGATACGCAGTATTTT	CATSDHHRASTDTQYF
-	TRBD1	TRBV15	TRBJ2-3	TGTGCCACCAGCAGATGGAGGCGGGACAGGGGGCGGGATACGCAGTATTTT	CATSRWRRDRGRDTQYF
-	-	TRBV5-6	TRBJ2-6	TGTGCCAGCAGCTTGGGTGGCTCTGGGGCCAACGTCCTGACTTTC	CASSLGGSGANVLTF
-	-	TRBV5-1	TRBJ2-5	TGCGCCAGCAGCTTCCGGGGACCTCAAGAGACCCAGTACTTC	CASSFRGPQETQYF
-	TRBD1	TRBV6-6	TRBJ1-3	TGTGCCAGCAGAATGGACAGGGGGCCCGGAAACACCATATATTTT	CASRMDRGPGNTIYF
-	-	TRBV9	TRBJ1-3	TGTGCCAGCAGCCAACTTCAAAGCTCTGGAAACACCATATATTTT	CASSQLQSSGNTIYF
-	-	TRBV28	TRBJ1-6	TGTGCCAGCAGAATAGGGCAGGGAAATTCACCCCTCCACTTT	CASRIGQGNSPLHF
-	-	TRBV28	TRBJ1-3	TGTGCCAGCAGTTCCAACAGGGCCGGAAACACCATATATTTT	CASSSNRAGNTIYF
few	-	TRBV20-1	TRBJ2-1	TGCAGTGCAGCGCGACTGGCTGAGCAGTTCTTC	CSAARLAEQFF
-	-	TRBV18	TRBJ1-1	TGTGCCAGCTCACCGAACAGGGAGGCTGAAGCTTTCTTT	CASSPNREAEAFF
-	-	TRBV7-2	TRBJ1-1	TGTGCCAGCAGCTTAGGGGGGATGGGGAACACTGAAGCTTTCTTT	CASSLGGMGNTEAFF
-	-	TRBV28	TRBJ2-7	TGTGCCAGCAGTTTGGAGGTCGACCCCGGGACCCCGACCTACGAGCAGTACTTC	CASSLEVDPGTPTYEQYF
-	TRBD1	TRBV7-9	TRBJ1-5	TGTGCCAGCAGCTGGAGTGGACAGGGGATGGGAAATCAGCCCCAGCATTTT	CASSWSGQGMGNQPQHF
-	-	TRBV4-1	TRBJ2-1	TGCGCCAGCAGCCAAGAGAGCAGAGAACGTGAGCAGTTCTTC	CASSQESREREQFF
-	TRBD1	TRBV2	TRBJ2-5	TGTGCCAGCAGTGTGGGACAGGTCGTTGGGACCCAGTACTTC	CASSVGQVVGTQYF
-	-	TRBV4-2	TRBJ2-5	TGTGCCAGCAGCCAAGTATCGGAGTTGGAGACCCAGTACTTC	CASSQVSELETQYF
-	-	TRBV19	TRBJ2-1	TGTGCCAGTAGTCCCGGCTGGTACCACAATGAGCAGTTCTTC	CASSPGWYHNEQFF
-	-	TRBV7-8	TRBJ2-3	TGTGCCAGCAGCTTATCCTCCTGGGGAGATACGCAGTATTTT	CASSLSSWGDTQYF
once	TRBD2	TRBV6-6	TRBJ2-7	TGTGCCAGCAGTTACTCGCCTAGCGGGATATACGAGCAGTACTTC	CASSYSPSGIYEQYF
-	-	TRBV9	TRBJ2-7	TGTGCCAGCAGCCCCCCAACGCCTAACGAGCAGTACTTC	CASSPPTPNEQYF
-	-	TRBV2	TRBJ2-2	TGTGCCAGCAGTGACAAGGACAGACACACCGGGGAGCTGTTTTTT	CASSDKDRHTGELFF
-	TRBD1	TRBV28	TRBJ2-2	TGTGCCAGCAGGCCCCCCAACAGGGGAAGGCGGGAGCTGTTTTTT	CASRPPNRGRRELFF
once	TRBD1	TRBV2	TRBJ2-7	TGTGCCAGCAGTAGGACAGGGCCCTACGAGCAGTACTTC	CASSRTGPYEQYF
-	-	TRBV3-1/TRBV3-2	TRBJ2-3	TGTGCCAGCACCTCCGGAGGGATTGGGGTAGATACGCAGTATTTT	CASTSGGIGVDTQYF